This TCR beta chain was captured by sequencing in a study of T cell responses to AZD1222 COVID-19 vaccine. Second-dose schedules of about 4 or about 12 weeks were combined. Repertoires were generated with immunoSEQ multiplex PCR, while TCRdb's copy carries only in-frame clones and drops some. The sample contains around 120,000 clones, around 93% of which appear only once. The germline V gene encodes CDR1 SGHRS and CDR2 YFSETQ. The CDR3 spans 14 residues. V trimming: 3 bases; J trimming: 2 bases; junction bases outside the gene matches: 4. On this clone itself: As yet, its antigen is unknown.

Findings and limits, study-wide: Donor demographics were predominantly white British with a female majority; clonal diversity may be underestimated. Seropositive status at baseline applied to only a handful of AZD1222 recipients. The span of vaccine-associated CD4 TCRs extended across spike, with dominance at 160-218 and 743-854.

This clonotype originated in an adult who received the AZD1222 COVID-19 vaccine. This rearrangement joins TRBV5-1 to TRBJ2-7, with 8 bases that match TRBD1. Sequenced here: peripheral blood, sampled 28 days after the second AZD1222 dose. The CDR3 DNA reads TGCGCCAGCAGCTCGGGACAGGACCCCTACGAGCAGTACTTC. Protein sequence: CASSSGQDPYEQYF. The full variable domain, in which reference TRBV5-1 and TRBJ2-7 provide the parts outside the CDR3, is KAGVTQTPRYLIKTRGQQVTLSCSPISGHRSVSWYQQTPGQGLQFLFEYFSETQRNKGNFPGRFSGRQFSNSRSEMNVSTLELGDSALYLCASSSGQDPYEQYFGPGTRLTVT.